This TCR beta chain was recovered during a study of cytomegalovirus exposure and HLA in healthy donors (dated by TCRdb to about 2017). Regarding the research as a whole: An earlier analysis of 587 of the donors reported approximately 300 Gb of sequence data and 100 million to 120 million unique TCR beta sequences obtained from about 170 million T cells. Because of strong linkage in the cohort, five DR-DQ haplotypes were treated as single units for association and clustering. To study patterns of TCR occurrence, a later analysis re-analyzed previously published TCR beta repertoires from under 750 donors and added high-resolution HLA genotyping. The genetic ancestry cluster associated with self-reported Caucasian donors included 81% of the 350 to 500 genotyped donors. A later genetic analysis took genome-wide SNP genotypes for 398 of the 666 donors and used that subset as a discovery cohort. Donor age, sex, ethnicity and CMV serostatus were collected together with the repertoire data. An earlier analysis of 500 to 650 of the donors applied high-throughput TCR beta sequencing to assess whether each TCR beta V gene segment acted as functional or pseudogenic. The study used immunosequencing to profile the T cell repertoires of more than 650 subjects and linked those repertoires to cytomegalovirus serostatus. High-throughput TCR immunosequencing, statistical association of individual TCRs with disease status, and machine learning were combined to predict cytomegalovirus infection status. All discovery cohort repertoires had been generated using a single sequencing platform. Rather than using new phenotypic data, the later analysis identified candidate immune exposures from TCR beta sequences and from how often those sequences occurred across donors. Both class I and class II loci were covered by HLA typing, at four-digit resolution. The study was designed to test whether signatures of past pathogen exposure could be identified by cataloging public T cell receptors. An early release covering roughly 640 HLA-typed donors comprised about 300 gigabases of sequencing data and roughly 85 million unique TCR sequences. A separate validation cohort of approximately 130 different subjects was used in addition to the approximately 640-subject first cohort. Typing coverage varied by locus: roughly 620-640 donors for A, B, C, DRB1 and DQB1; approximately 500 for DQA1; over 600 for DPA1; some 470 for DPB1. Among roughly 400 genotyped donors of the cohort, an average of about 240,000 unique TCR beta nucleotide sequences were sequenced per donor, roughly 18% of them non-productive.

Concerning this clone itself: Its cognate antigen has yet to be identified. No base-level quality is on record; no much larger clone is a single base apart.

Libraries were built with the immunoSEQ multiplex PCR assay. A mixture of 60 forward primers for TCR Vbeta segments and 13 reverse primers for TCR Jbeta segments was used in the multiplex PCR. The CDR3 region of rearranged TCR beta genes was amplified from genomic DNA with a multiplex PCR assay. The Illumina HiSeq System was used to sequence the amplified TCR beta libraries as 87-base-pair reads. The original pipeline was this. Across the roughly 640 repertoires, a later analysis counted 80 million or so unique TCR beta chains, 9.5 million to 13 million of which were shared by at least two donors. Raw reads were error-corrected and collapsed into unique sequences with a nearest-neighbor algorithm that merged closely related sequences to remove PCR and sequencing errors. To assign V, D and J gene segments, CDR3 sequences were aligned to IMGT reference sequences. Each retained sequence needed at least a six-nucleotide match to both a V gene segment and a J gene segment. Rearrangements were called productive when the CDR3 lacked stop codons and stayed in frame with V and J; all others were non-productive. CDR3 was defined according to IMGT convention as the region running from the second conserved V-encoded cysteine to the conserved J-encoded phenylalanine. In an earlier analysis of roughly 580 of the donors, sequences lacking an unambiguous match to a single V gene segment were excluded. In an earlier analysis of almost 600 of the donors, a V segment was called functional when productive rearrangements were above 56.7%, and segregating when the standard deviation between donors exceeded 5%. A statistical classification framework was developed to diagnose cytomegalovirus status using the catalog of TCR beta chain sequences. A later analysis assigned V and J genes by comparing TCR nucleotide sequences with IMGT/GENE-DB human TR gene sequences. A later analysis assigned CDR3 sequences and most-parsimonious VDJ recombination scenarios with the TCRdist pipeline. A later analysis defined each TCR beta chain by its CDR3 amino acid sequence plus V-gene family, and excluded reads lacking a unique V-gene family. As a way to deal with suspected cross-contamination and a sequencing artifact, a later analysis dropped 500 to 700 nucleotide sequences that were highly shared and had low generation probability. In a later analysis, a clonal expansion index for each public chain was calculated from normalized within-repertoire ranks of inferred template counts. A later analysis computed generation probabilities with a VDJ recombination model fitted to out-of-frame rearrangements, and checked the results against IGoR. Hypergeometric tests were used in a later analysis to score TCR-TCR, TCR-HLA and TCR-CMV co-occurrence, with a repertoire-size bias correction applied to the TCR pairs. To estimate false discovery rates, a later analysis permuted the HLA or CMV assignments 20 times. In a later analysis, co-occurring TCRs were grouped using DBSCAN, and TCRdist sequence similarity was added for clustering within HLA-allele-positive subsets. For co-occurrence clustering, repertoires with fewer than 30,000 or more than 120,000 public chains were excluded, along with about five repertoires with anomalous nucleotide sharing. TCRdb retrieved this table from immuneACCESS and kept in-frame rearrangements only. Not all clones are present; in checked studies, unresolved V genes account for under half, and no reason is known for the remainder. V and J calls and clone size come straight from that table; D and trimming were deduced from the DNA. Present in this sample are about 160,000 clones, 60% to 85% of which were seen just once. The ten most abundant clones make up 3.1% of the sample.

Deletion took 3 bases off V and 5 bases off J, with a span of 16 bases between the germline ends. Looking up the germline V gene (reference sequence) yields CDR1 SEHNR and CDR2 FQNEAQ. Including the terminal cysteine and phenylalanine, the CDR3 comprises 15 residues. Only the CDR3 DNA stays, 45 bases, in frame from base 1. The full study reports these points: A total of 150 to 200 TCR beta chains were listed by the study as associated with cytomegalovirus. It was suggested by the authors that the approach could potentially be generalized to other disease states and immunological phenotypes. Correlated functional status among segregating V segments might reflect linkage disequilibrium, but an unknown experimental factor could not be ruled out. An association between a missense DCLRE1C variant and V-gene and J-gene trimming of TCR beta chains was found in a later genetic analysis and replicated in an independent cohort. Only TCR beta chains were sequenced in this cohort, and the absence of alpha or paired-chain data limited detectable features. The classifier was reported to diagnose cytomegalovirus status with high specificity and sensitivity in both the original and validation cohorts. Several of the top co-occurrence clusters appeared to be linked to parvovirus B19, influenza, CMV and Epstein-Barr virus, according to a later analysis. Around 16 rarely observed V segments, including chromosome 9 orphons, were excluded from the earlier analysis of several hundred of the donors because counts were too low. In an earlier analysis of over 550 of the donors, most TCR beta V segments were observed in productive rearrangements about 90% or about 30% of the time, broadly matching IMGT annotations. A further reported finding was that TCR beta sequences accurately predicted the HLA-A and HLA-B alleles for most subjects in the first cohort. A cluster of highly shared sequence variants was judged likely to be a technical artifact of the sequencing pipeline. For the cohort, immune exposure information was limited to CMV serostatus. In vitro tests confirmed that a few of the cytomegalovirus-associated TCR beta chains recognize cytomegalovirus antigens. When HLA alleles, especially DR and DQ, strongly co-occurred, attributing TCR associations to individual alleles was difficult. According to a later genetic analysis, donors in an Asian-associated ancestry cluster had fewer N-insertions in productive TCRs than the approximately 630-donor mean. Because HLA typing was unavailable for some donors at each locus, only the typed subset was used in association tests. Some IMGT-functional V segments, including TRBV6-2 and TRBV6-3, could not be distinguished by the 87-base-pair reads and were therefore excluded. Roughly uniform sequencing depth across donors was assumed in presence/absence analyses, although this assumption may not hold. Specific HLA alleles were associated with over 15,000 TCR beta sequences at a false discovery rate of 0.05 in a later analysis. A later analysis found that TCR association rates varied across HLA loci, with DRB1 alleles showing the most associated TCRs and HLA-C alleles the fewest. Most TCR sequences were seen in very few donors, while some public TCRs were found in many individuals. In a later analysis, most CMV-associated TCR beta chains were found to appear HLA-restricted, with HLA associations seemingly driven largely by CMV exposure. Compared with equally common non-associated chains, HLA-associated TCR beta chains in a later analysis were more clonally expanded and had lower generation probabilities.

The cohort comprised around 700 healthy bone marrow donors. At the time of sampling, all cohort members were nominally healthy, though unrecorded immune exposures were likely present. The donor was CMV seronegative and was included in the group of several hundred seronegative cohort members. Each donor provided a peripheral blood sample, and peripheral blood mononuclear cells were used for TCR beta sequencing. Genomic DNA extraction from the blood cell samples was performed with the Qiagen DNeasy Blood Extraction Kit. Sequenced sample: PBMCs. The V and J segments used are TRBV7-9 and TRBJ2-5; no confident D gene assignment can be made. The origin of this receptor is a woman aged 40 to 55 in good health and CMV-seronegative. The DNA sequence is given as TGTGCCAGCAGCTTCCCTCAGTCGGGTGCGGAGACCCAGTACTTC. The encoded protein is CASSFPQSGAETQYF.